This T cell receptor beta chain came from a study of cytomegalovirus exposure and HLA in healthy donors. Germline V gives CDR1 SGHTA, CDR2 FQGNSA. V lost 5 bases to trimming and J lost 2 bases, with 15 bases between them. The CDR3 contains 15 residues. As for this clone: No antigen is known for it.

The PCR was carried out with 60 Vbeta primers and 13 Jbeta primers. Only in-frame clones appear in the TCRdb table, and some are missing; sequencing was by immunoSEQ multiplex PCR. The sample has 65,000 to 100,000 clones, approximately 71% seen once; the top ten hold about 2.2%. Overall study findings and caveats: Reportedly, diagnosis of cytomegalovirus status by the classifier showed high specificity and sensitivity. There was a cluster of highly shared sequence variants that was likely a sequencing artifact.

The sequence was obtained from a man aged 40-50 years in good health and CMV-seronegative. The sample taken for sequencing was PBMCs. The V call is TRBV7-2, the J call TRBJ2-5; D is unresolved. CDR3 sequence (DNA): TGTGCCAGCAGCCCATTGGTTGGGCAGCAAGAGACCCAGTACTTC. Encoded protein: CASSPLVGQQETQYF. Filled out from reference TRBV7-2 and TRBJ2-5, the complete variable domain reads GAGVSQSPSNKVTEKGKDVELRCDPISGHTALYWYRQSLGQGLEFLIYFQGNSAPDKSGLPSDRFSAERTGGSVSTLTIQRTQQEDSAVYLCASSPLVGQQETQYFGPGTRLLVL.